This is a list of T cell receptor beta chains from one sample in a study of glioma-infiltrating T cells. MiXCR was run by TCRdb on the multiplex PCR reads, yielding one entry per CDR3 protein. This sample has 95,000 to 110,000 distinct CDR3 sequences, with about 28% found just once. The specimen was glioma tissue, nonneoplastic brain tissue, or PBMCs (not recorded which). These receptors were obtained from a human donor with low-grade glioma or glioblastoma, undergoing nonglioma brain surgery, or in good health (not recorded which). The CDR3 runs from the conserved cysteine through the conserved F or W. D genes are given only for firm matches. The size entry is marked missing in some rows and otherwise reads once, few, many or a size class.

abundance: few; d_gene: .; len: 14; j_gene: TRBJ1-5; v_gene: TRBV9; CDR3aa: CASSIGTQGQPQHF; CDR3nt: TGTGCCAGCAGTATAGGGACACAGGGTCAGCCCCAGCATTTT
abundance: few; d_gene: .; len: 16; j_gene: TRBJ1-2; v_gene: TRBV18; CDR3aa: CASSESPGRQNYGYTF; CDR3nt: TGTGCCAGCTCAGAGAGCCCGGGACGCCAAAACTATGGCTACACCTTC
abundance: few; d_gene: TRBD1; len: 18; j_gene: TRBJ2-5; v_gene: TRBV5-6; CDR3aa: CASSTLGQGARWQETQYF; CDR3nt: TGTGCCAGCAGCACCCTTGGACAGGGGGCGCGGTGGCAAGAGACCCAGTACTTC
abundance: .; d_gene: .; len: 15; j_gene: TRBJ1-1; v_gene: TRBV7-3; CDR3aa: CASRTDNSGNTEAFF; CDR3nt: TGTGCCAGCAGGACAGATAATTCAGGGAACACTGAAGCTTTCTTT
abundance: many; d_gene: TRBD1; len: 12; j_gene: TRBJ1-2; v_gene: TRBV2; CDR3aa: CASSGTGGGYTF; CDR3nt: TGTGCCAGCAGTGGGACAGGGGGGGGCTACACCTTC
abundance: many; d_gene: TRBD2; len: 16; j_gene: TRBJ2-3; v_gene: TRBV4-3; CDR3aa: CASSLGTTFFTDTQYF; CDR3nt: TGCGCCAGCAGCCTTGGGACTACCTTTTTCACAGATACGCAGTATTTT
abundance: .; d_gene: TRBD2; len: 15; j_gene: TRBJ2-5; v_gene: TRBV28; CDR3aa: CAASSLRGGKETQYF; CDR3nt: TGTGCCGCCAGCAGCTTGCGGGGGGGCAAGGAGACCCAGTACTTC
abundance: many; d_gene: .; len: 11; j_gene: TRBJ2-3; v_gene: TRBV7-2; CDR3aa: CASSLHLTQYF; CDR3nt: TGTGCCAGCAGCTTACACCTTACGCAGTATTTT
abundance: .; d_gene: .; len: 14; j_gene: TRBJ1-1; v_gene: TRBV5-4; CDR3aa: CASSLFSINTEAFF; CDR3nt: TGTGCCAGCAGCTTGTTTTCCATAAACACTGAAGCTTTCTTT
abundance: many; d_gene: .; len: 12; j_gene: TRBJ1-5; v_gene: TRBV20-1; CDR3aa: CSASRTGQPQHF; CDR3nt: TGCAGTGCTAGCAGGACTGGCCAGCCCCAGCATTTT